This entry describes one T cell receptor (beta chain). This sample was taken from a study of blood T cells in healthy people across ages. The CDR3 runs 17 residues. Germline CDR1 and CDR2: SGDLS and YYNGEE. J gave up 4 bases and V 4 bases, and 9 bases lay outside the gene matches. With a J-beta primer mix and a sample-barcoded 5' primer, a second PCR ran about 6 to 11 cycles. TCRdb re-called the 5' RACE reads with MiXCR, one entry per CDR3 protein. The repertoire consists of approximately 1,100,000 distinct CDR3 sequences, with around 45% occurring once and the leading ten covering about 19%. This TCR derives from a woman aged 60-75 years in good health. The specimen sequenced was blood. The chain has TRBV9 and TRBJ2-3; 13 bases are a match to TRBD2. The CDR3 spells CASSQRVTSGRADTQYF. The DNA for the CDR3 is TGTGCCAGCAGCCAACGTGTAACTAGCGGGAGGGCAGATACGCAGTATTTT.